This TCR beta chain was captured by sequencing in a study of CD8 T cells in Susac syndrome. Sequencing targeted TCR beta in blood CD8+ and CD4+ T cells. CD8+ and CD4+ T cells were negatively isolated; TEMRA cells were FACS-enriched. CDR1 MDHEN and CDR2 SYDVKM come from the germline V gene. The CDR3 extends over 16 amino acids. V lost 3 bases and J lost 1, with 14 bases in between. Random hexamers were used to reverse transcribe the RNA input (about 0.45 to 1 ug). It was immunoSEQ multiplex PCR that amplified TCR beta CDR3 across 54 Vbeta and 13 Jbeta. TCRdb reprocessed the immunoSEQ multiplex PCR reads via MiXCR and lists one record per CDR3 protein. The sample includes around 300,000 distinct CDR3 sequences, 89% of them seen just once.

Sequenced material: CD8+ T cells from PBMCs. The genes are TRBV28 and TRBJ2-3; possibly TRBD1 or TRBD2 for D (6 bases each). The sequence came from a human donor with multiple sclerosis. Here the CDR3 reads CASSLVGGLGTDTQYF. CDR3 coding DNA: TGTGCCAGCAGTTTGGTCGGGGGCCTGGGCACAGATACGCAGTATTTT.